The rows below give T cell receptor beta chains drawn from one sample of a study of shared clonotypes between healthy human individuals. TCRdb keeps only in-frame clones here, not all; method: immunoSEQ multiplex PCR. The sample shows more than 150,000 clones, roughly 91% of them seen only once. The sequencing sample was made of naive CD4+ T cells sorted from blood. These receptors were obtained from a woman younger than 45 in good health. Both conserved end residues are part of each CDR3. D genes are given only for firm matches. Clone size is shown for a subset of rows, as once, few, many or a class of expanded clone.

j_gene | d_gene | v_gene | abundance | CDR3aa | CDR3nt
TRBJ2-5 | TRBD1 | TRBV28 | NA | CASSWGQKETQYF | TGTGCCAGCAGTTGGGGACAGAAAGAGACCCAGTACTTC
TRBJ2-5 | TRBD1 | TRBV10-3 | NA | CAISEARGLQEQYF | TGTGCCATCAGTGAGGCCAGGGGGCTACAGGAGCAGTACTTC
TRBJ2-7 | NA | TRBV7-3 | NA | CASSLTAGSYEQYF | TGTGCCAGCAGCTTAACTGCGGGATCCTACGAGCAGTACTTC
TRBJ1-2 | NA | TRBV10-3 | NA | CAISEQGYGYTF | TGTGCCATCAGTGAACAGGGCTATGGCTACACCTTC
TRBJ2-7 | NA | TRBV18 | few | CASSLASNYEQYF | TGTGCCAGCTCTCTAGCGTCAAACTACGAGCAGTACTTC
TRBJ2-5 | NA | TRBV19 | NA | CASSMSTLGVETQYF | TGTGCCAGTAGTATGAGCACCCTGGGGGTAGAGACCCAGTACTTC
TRBJ1-2 | NA | TRBV5-4 | NA | CASSFLGNYGYTF | TGTGCCAGCAGCTTCTTGGGTAACTATGGCTACACCTTC
TRBJ1-1 | NA | TRBV28 | NA | CASSLQHTEAFF | TGTGCCAGCAGTTTGCAGCACACTGAAGCTTTCTTT
TRBJ2-7 | TRBD1 | TRBV19 | NA | CASSTGTGAYEQYF | TGTGCCAGTAGTACCGGGACAGGGGCCTACGAGCAGTACTTC
TRBJ1-2 | NA | TRBV28 | NA | CASTRWASPFNLVGYTF | TGTGCCAGCACCCGGTGGGCCTCCCCTTTTAATCTTGTGGGTTACACCTTC
TRBJ2-7 | TRBD2 | TRBV4-2 | once | CASSQDHSLAGGPNEQYF | TGTGCCAGCAGCCAAGACCACAGCTTAGCGGGAGGGCCTAACGAGCAGTACTTC
TRBJ2-7 | NA | TRBV29-1 | NA | CSVARVLPWGEQYF | TGCAGCGTTGCAAGGGTACTGCCATGGGGAGAGCAGTACTTC
TRBJ2-2 | NA | TRBV10-1 | NA | CASSLGYRRGMNTGELFF | TGCGCCAGCAGTCTGGGCTATAGAAGAGGGATGAACACCGGGGAGCTGTTTTTT
TRBJ2-7 | NA | TRBV15 | NA | CATSRDQGPYEQYF | TGTGCCACCAGCAGAGATCAGGGACCCTACGAGCAGTACTTC
TRBJ1-1 | NA | TRBV5-5 | NA | CASSLVRTVEAFF | TGTGCCAGCAGCTTGGTAAGGACAGTCGAAGCTTTCTTT
TRBJ2-7 | TRBD2 | TRBV27 | NA | CASKLRGGPYEQYF | TGTGCCAGCAAACTACGCGGGGGGCCCTACGAGCAGTACTTC
TRBJ1-2 | TRBD1 | TRBV6-4 | NA | CASSEGDRGRNGYTF | TGTGCCAGCAGTGAAGGGGACAGGGGGCGTAATGGCTACACCTTC
TRBJ1-1 | NA | TRBV5-4 | NA | CASSFLGNRPTEAFF | TGTGCCAGCAGCTTCTTAGGGAACAGGCCGACTGAAGCTTTCTTT
TRBJ2-7 | NA | TRBV27 | NA | CASSRETGSYEQYF | TGTGCCAGCAGCAGGGAAACAGGGTCCTACGAGCAGTACTTC
TRBJ2-5 | TRBD2 | TRBV7-9 | NA | CASGLAGQETQYF | TGTGCCAGCGGCTTAGCGGGACAAGAGACCCAGTACTTC
TRBJ2-1 | NA | TRBV11-2 | NA | CASRSRDYNEQFF | TGTGCCAGCAGGAGCAGGGACTACAATGAGCAGTTCTTC
TRBJ1-4 | NA | TRBV5-1 | NA | CASSPFLQGSDEKLFF | TGCGCCAGCAGCCCCTTCCTTCAGGGGTCGGATGAAAAACTGTTTTTT
TRBJ2-3 | NA | TRBV5-6 | NA | CASSLGRYTDTQYF | TGTGCCAGCAGCTTGGGGCGGTACACAGATACGCAGTATTTT
TRBJ1-2 | NA | TRBV6-1 | NA | CASSEAGPYGYTF | TGTGCCAGCAGTGAAGCAGGGCCCTATGGCTACACCTTC
TRBJ2-2 | NA | TRBV7-9 | once | CASSPSRLPAANTGELFF | TGTGCCAGCAGCCCCTCCCGCCTTCCTGCGGCGAACACCGGGGAGCTGTTTTTT
TRBJ2-7 | TRBD2 | TRBV6-6 | NA | CASSYSGSAYEQYF | TGTGCCAGCAGCTATAGCGGGAGTGCCTACGAGCAGTACTTC
TRBJ2-5 | NA | TRBV19 | NA | CASSTVNQETQYF | TGTGCCAGTAGTACGGTCAACCAAGAGACCCAGTACTTC
TRBJ1-2 | TRBD1 | TRBV6-1 | NA | CASRVGQGNGYTF | TGTGCCAGCAGGGTTGGACAGGGGAATGGCTACACCTTC
TRBJ1-2 | NA | TRBV7-2 | once | CASSSIRQTAFNYGYTF | TGTGCCAGCAGCTCCATTCGACAGACAGCCTTTAACTATGGCTACACCTTC
TRBJ1-2 | NA | TRBV5-4 | NA | CASSLPPYGYTF | TGTGCCAGCAGCCTACCGCCCTATGGCTACACCTTC
TRBJ2-3 | NA | TRBV11-2 | NA | CASSLVLGSFTDTQYF | TGTGCCAGCAGCTTAGTCTTAGGGTCTTTCACAGATACGCAGTATTTT
TRBJ2-1 | TRBD2 | TRBV4-1 | once | CASSLLAGAPGYNEQFF | TGCGCCAGCAGCCTACTAGCGGGAGCCCCCGGATACAATGAGCAGTTCTTC
TRBJ2-7 | TRBD2 | TRBV5-1 | once | CASSDSWGGSYEQYF | TGCGCCAGCAGCGACTCGTGGGGCGGGAGTTACGAGCAGTACTTC
TRBJ2-6 | NA | TRBV14 | NA | CAGRNSGANVLTF | TGTGCCGGCAGGAACTCTGGGGCCAACGTCCTGACTTTC
TRBJ1-2 | NA | TRBV28 | NA | CASSLFKLGGPGYGYTF | TGTGCCAGCAGTTTATTTAAACTCGGGGGGCCTGGCTATGGCTACACCTTC
TRBJ2-7 | NA | TRBV6-5 | NA | CASRTTDRILYEQYF | TGTGCCAGCAGAACCACCGACAGAATATTATACGAGCAGTACTTC
TRBJ2-7 | TRBD1 | TRBV4-2 | NA | CASSLRDSSYEQYF | TGTGCCAGCAGCCTCCGGGACAGCTCCTACGAGCAGTACTTC
TRBJ2-5 | NA | TRBV6-5 | NA | CASSDRPRETQYF | TGTGCCAGCAGCGACAGACCTCGGGAGACCCAGTACTTC
TRBJ2-5 | NA | TRBV14 | NA | CASSQGGLLQYF | TGTGCCAGCAGCCAAGGGGGACTCCTACAGTACTTC
TRBJ2-7 | NA | TRBV28 | NA | CASTGGMQYYEQYF | TGTGCCAGCACCGGCGGTATGCAGTACTACGAGCAGTACTTC
TRBJ2-1 | NA | TRBV12-5 | NA | CASGLVLPGVNEQFF | TGTGCTAGTGGTTTGGTACTCCCTGGGGTAAATGAGCAGTTCTTC
TRBJ2-7 | TRBD1 | TRBV5-1 | NA | CASSLSGTAYEQYF | TGCGCCAGCAGCTTATCCGGGACAGCATACGAGCAGTACTTC
TRBJ1-2 | NA | TRBV28 | NA | CASSPNPRQSGYTF | TGTGCCAGCAGTCCAAACCCGAGACAAAGTGGCTACACCTTC
TRBJ2-5 | NA | TRBV29-1 | NA | CSVVRGQETQYF | TGCAGCGTTGTTAGGGGGCAAGAGACCCAGTACTTC
TRBJ2-7 | NA | TRBV11-3 | NA | CASSRAGRSYEQYF | TGTGCCAGCAGTCGAGCGGGCCGCTCCTACGAGCAGTACTTC
TRBJ1-4 | NA | TRBV28 | NA | CASSFAPGADDNEQLFF | TGTGCCAGCAGTTTCGCCCCGGGGGCGGATGATAATGAACAGCTGTTTTTT
TRBJ2-7 | NA | TRBV27 | NA | CASSLTRDSYEQYF | TGTGCCAGCAGTTTAACCAGGGACTCCTACGAGCAGTACTTC
TRBJ2-7 | TRBD2 | TRBV7-2 | NA | CASSPGLAGRQYEQYF | TGTGCCAGCAGCCCGGGACTAGCGGGGAGACAGTACGAGCAGTACTTC
TRBJ1-5 | TRBD1 | TRBV6-6 | NA | CASTRQGHQPQHF | TGTGCCAGCACGAGACAGGGACATCAGCCCCAGCATTTT
TRBJ2-7 | TRBD2 | TRBV5-1 | NA | CASRAEAGSSYEQYF | TGCGCCAGCCGCGCGGAAGCGGGAAGCTCCTACGAGCAGTACTTC
TRBJ2-1 | NA | TRBV29-1 | NA | CSVEQGGYNEQFF | TGCAGCGTTGAACAGGGGGGCTACAATGAGCAGTTCTTC
TRBJ2-7 | NA | TRBV6-1 | once | CASSDPSYEQYF | TGTGCCAGCAGTGACCCATCTTACGAGCAGTACTTC
TRBJ2-1 | NA | TRBV12-1 | NA | CASSRPSGQDVGMAYYEQFF | TGTGCCAGCAGCCGGCCATCGGGACAGGACGTTGGGATGGCTTATTATGAGCAGTTCTTC
TRBJ2-7 | NA | TRBV5-1 | NA | CASSLSEDYEQYF | TGCGCCAGCAGCTTGAGTGAAGACTACGAGCAGTACTTC
TRBJ2-7 | NA | TRBV6-1 | NA | CASSVLGDSAYEQYF | TGTGCCAGCAGTGTCCTTGGGGACTCTGCCTACGAGCAGTACTTC
TRBJ1-4 | NA | TRBV7-8 | NA | CASSLFPTEKLFF | TGTGCCAGCAGCTTATTCCCGACCGAAAAACTGTTTTTT
TRBJ2-5 | NA | TRBV27 | NA | CASSGLRELGETQYF | TGTGCCAGCAGTGGCTTAAGGGAGCTGGGAGAGACCCAGTACTTC